This passage covers 30 T cell receptor beta chains from one sample sequenced in a study of shared clonotypes between healthy human individuals. Here immunoSEQ multiplex PCR was the method, and the copy in TCRdb shows in-frame clones only, minus some. The table lists 2 million to 3 million clones, 80% to 95% of them singletons. What was sequenced was naive CD4+ T cells from PBMCs. Subset in this sample: CD45RA+ positively selected. All receptors derive from a man aged 18 to 30 in good health. Some clones in this sample may be carry-over from other donors' samples.

A note on this clone: The same CDR3 can be traced to other DNA sequences in this sample. The V gene is TRBV27, the J gene TRBJ2-7; TRBD1 or TRBD2 may be the D gene (5 bases each). Trimming cost V 6 bases and J 2 bases, with 14 bases left between them. This CDR3 region has 14 residues. Germline V gene sequence: CDR1 MNHEY, CDR2 SMNVEV (reference sequence). CDR3 in DNA: TGTGCCAGCAGCCTCCGGGACCGAGCCTACGAGCAGTACTTC. Amino acid sequence: CASSLRDRAYEQYF.

This clone has only a few counts. V is TRBV9 and J is TRBJ2-7, with TRBD2 matching over 9 bases. Germline V CDR1 and CDR2: SGDLS, YYNGEE. The CDR3 is 16 residues long. The J segment lost 1 base and the V segment lost 4 bases, leaving 9 bases of the junction unmatched. Here the CDR3 DNA reads TGTGCCAGCAGCCCGAGGGCGGGAGGGTCGTCCTACGAGCAGTACTTC. Residues: CASSPRAGGSSYEQYF.

The chain employs TRBV2 and TRBJ2-3, with 7 bases identical to TRBD2. CDR1 and CDR2 from the germline V gene are SNHLY and FYNNEI. J was trimmed by 6 bases and V by 5 bases; bases with no gene match: 11. The CDR3 sequence is 15 residues long. CDR3 amino acids: CASSPSGLGFDTQYF. The CDR3 DNA sequence: TGTGCCAGCAGTCCCTCCGGACTAGGGTTTGATACGCAGTATTTT.

This clone was found once. This CDR3 is also generated by other DNA sequences in the sample. The chain links TRBV7-2 to TRBJ2-7; 8 nucleotides align to TRBD2. The length of the CDR3 is 15 residues. The V gene's germline CDR1 is SGHTA and CDR2 FQGNSA. V lost 3 bases, J lost 0 bases, and 4 bases stayed unmatched. The CDR3 loop reads CASSFQRGSSYEQYF. The CDR3 DNA follows: TGTGCCAGCAGCTTCCAGCGGGGGTCCTCCTACGAGCAGTACTTC.

For this clone: This CDR3 is also generated by other DNA sequences in the sample. This sequence joins TRBV9 and TRBJ2-3; D call uncertain. V lost 0 bases and J 6 bases, leaving 8 bases between the germline ends. The CDR3 sequence is 13 residues long. Germline CDR1 SGDLS, CDR2 YYNGEE. The CDR3 reads CASSVGGSDTQYF. CDR3 nucleotides: TGTGCCAGCAGCGTAGGGGGTTCGGATACGCAGTATTTT.

The chain joins TRBV5-6 to TRBJ2-1, with D possibly being TRBD1 or TRBD2 (6 bases each). Germline CDR1 is SGHDT and CDR2 is YYEEEE. Trimming took off 0 bases at V and 12 bases at J, with 19 bases between the two ends. The CDR3 is 15 residues long. The DNA for the CDR3 is TGTGCCAGCAGCTTGGTGGAGGGGAGAGGGGGAGGGCAGTTCTTC. Translating gives CASSLVEGRGGGQFF. The full variable domain, with the rest looked up from reference TRBV5-6 and TRBJ2-1, is DAGVTQSPTHLIKTRGQQVTLRCSPKSGHDTVSWYQQALGQGPQFIFQYYEEEERQRGNFPDRFSGHQFPNYSSELNVNALLLGDSALYLCASSLVEGRGGGQFFGPGTRLTVL.

This chain joins TRBV27 and TRBJ2-3, with 13 bases that match TRBD2. V lost 6 bases, J lost 4 bases, and 13 bases stayed unmatched. Germline V lookup: CDR1 MNHEY, CDR2 SMNVEV (reference sequence). The CDR3 runs to 18 residues. The CDR3 DNA reads as TGTGCCAGCAGCAACGCGTTACTAGCGGGAGGGCGGGCAGATACGCAGTATTTT. It translates to CASSNALLAGGRADTQYF.

The chain carries TRBV19 and TRBJ1-2; a weak D match, TRBD1 (6 bases). The CDR3 contains 13 residues. Germline V lookup: CDR1 LNHDA, CDR2 SQIVND (reference sequence). Trimming stripped 3 bases from V and 4 bases from J, with 9 bases between. The CDR3 protein is CASSMGALYGYTF. As DNA, the CDR3 is TGTGCCAGTAGTATGGGGGCCCTCTATGGCTACACCTTC.

The chain carries TRBV5-1 and TRBJ1-2; TRBD1 matches at 8 bases. This CDR3 has 16 amino acids. The germline gives CDR1 SGHRS, CDR2 YFSETQ. V trimming: 4 bases; J trimming: 4 bases; junction bases outside the gene matches: 12. CDR3 sequence: CASSQTSGGAGYGYTF. The CDR3 DNA reads TGCGCCAGCAGCCAGACCTCAGGGGGCGCCGGCTATGGCTACACCTTC.

V is TRBV10-3 and J is TRBJ2-7, with D hard to call. CDR1 is ENHRY, CDR2 SYGVKD, per germline. V lost 1 base and J 7 bases, leaving 5 bases between the germline ends. This CDR3 has 11 amino acids. In DNA form, the CDR3 reads TGTGCCATCAGTGAGTGGGTGGAGCAGTACTTC. The encoded protein is CAISEWVEQYF.

V is TRBV6-6 and J is TRBJ2-2; D is perhaps TRBD2 (6 bases). In germline, CDR1 is MNHNY, CDR2 SVGAGI (reference sequence). The length of the CDR3 is 13 residues. The germline V and J ends were trimmed by 8 bases and 6 bases, with 13 bases remaining between them. The CDR3 sequence: CASVTGVSGELFF. CDR3 DNA sequence: TGTGCCAGCGTAACGGGAGTATCCGGGGAGCTGTTTTTT.

This clone came up once. V gene TRBV28 combines with J gene TRBJ2-1, with D hard to call. Germline CDR1 MDHEN, CDR2 SYDVKM. This CDR3 has 13 residues. Between the trimmed V and J ends, which lost 7 bases and 4 bases, there was a span of 11 bases. The CDR3 bases are TGTGCCAGCACCCGGACGACGTACAATGAGCAGTTCTTC. As protein: CASTRTTYNEQFF.

V gene TRBV7-9 combines with J gene TRBJ2-4; D not resolved. Germline V lookup: CDR1 SEHNR, CDR2 FQNEAQ (reference sequence). Trimming stripped 4 bases from V and 0 bases from J, with 7 bases between. The CDR3 runs to 14 residues. The CDR3 reads CASSSYVAKNIQYF. The CDR3 DNA sequence: TGTGCCAGCAGCTCATACGTAGCCAAAAACATTCAGTACTTC.

The rearrangement links TRBV6-4 to TRBJ2-2; D is possibly TRBD1 (5 bases). CDR1 and CDR2 from the germline V gene are MRHNA and SNTAGT. The CDR3 covers 16 residues. Between the trimmed V and J ends, which lost 0 bases and 9 bases, there was a span of 17 bases. CDR3 sequence (DNA): TGTGCCAGCAGTGACTCCTTAACAGGATCGCGAAGGGAGCTGTTTTTT. It encodes CASSDSLTGSRRELFF.

The chain combines TRBV7-2 with TRBJ1-2, with TRBD1 matching 7 bases. In germline, CDR1 is SGHTA, CDR2 FQGNSA. The J segment lost 8 bases and the V segment lost 1 base, leaving 16 bases of the junction unmatched. The CDR3 length is 17 residues. For the CDR3, the DNA is TGTGCCAGCAGCTTAGGCCCAGCGGGACAGCTATATGAAGGCTACACCTTC. Its translation is CASSLGPAGQLYEGYTF.

The chain joins TRBV10-3 to TRBJ1-1, with D unclear. Germline V gives CDR1 ENHRY, CDR2 SYGVKD. The V gene lost 8 bases and the J gene lost 5 bases, with 12 bases spanning the gap. This CDR3 is built from 12 residues. The CDR3: CAIGREQTEAFF. CDR3 nucleotides: TGTGCCATCGGAAGAGAGCAGACTGAAGCTTTCTTT.

This chain joins TRBV2 and TRBJ2-3; D gene uncertain. Germline CDR1 is SNHLY and CDR2 is FYNNEI. The CDR3 loop spans 13 amino acids. The germline V and J ends were trimmed by 4 bases and 5 bases, with 10 bases remaining between them. CDR3 DNA: TGTGCCAGCAGTGTGGTGGGTGTAGATACGCAGTATTTT. Residues: CASSVVGVDTQYF.

As regards this clone: The sample contains more than one DNA sequence encoding this CDR3. The rearrangement joins TRBV10-3 to TRBJ2-7, with D unclear. V lost 0 bases to trimming and J lost 4 bases, with 4 bases between them. Germline values: CDR1 ENHRY, CDR2 SYGVKD. CDR3 length: 12 amino acids. As DNA, the CDR3 is TGTGCCATCAGTGAGTCAATATACGAGCAGTACTTC. Protein product: CAISESIYEQYF.

The V call is TRBV5-4, the J call TRBJ1-3; D remains unclear. Trimming left V 6 bases short and J 0 bases short, with 13 bases between. The CDR3 loop spans 15 amino acids. Per germline, CDR1 SGHNT and CDR2 YYREEE (reference sequence). The CDR3 nucleotides are TGTGCCAGCACCGAACGGAGGAGCTCTGGAAACACCATATATTTT. Translated, it gives CASTERRSSGNTIYF.

The V gene is TRBV30, the J gene TRBJ2-2, with D tentatively TRBD2 (7 bases). CDR3 size: 19 residues. Germline CDR1 and CDR2: GTSNPN and SVGIG (reference sequence). V shed 0 bases and J shed 4 bases, with 24 bases lying between them. The CDR3 bases are TGTGCCTGGAGTGTACGGGGGGCAGCGAAAAATGGACGCACCGGGGAGCTGTTTTTT. Encoded protein: CAWSVRGAAKNGRTGELFF.

The chain joins TRBV2 to TRBJ2-2, with D tentatively TRBD2 (6 bases). Trimming removed 2 bases at V and 6 bases at J, with 13 bases between. CDR1 is SNHLY, CDR2 FYNNEI, per germline. This CDR3 region has 15 residues. CDR3 sequence reads: CASSENGGIAGELFF. DNA for the CDR3: TGTGCCAGCAGTGAAAACGGAGGGATAGCCGGGGAGCTGTTTTTT.

V gene TRBV18 combines with J gene TRBJ2-7; 9 bases agree with TRBD2. Germline CDR1 and CDR2: KGHSH and LQKENI. Germline trimming cut 5 bases from V and 7 bases from J; bases unmatched to any gene: 6. CDR3 length: 13 residues. The CDR3 coding sequence is TGTGCCAGCTCAATCCAGCGGGAGGAAGAGCAGTACTTC. Its translation: CASSIQREEEQYF. The full variable domain, rest sourced from reference TRBV18 and TRBJ2-7, is NAGVMQNPRHLVRRRGQEARLRCSPMKGHSHVYWYRQLPEEGLKFMVYLQKENIIDESGMPKERFSAEFPKEGPSILRIQQVVRGDSAAYFCASSIQREEEQYFGPGTRLTVT.

This chain uses TRBV15 with TRBJ2-1; 10 bases agree with TRBD1. Germline V gene data show CDR1 as LNHNV and CDR2 as YYDKDF (reference sequence). This CDR3 has 15 amino acids. V lost 4 bases, J lost 8 bases, and 8 bases stayed unmatched. CDR3 bases: TGTGCCACCAGCATCATCCGGGACAGGGGATATGAGCAGTTCTTC. Translated, it gives CATSIIRDRGYEQFF. The full variable domain, rest sourced from reference TRBV15 and TRBJ2-1, is DAMVIQNPRYQVTQFGKPVTLSCSQTLNHNVMYWYQQKSSQAPKLLFHYYDKDFNNEADTPDNFQSRRPNTSFCFLDIRSPGLGDTAMYLCATSIIRDRGYEQFFGPGTRLTVL.

This chain links TRBV29-1 with TRBJ1-5; tentative D call: TRBD1 (6 bases). Looked up from germline, CDR1 is SQVTM and CDR2 is ANQGSEA. This CDR3 comprises 13 residues. The V and J ends lost 4 bases and 7 bases respectively, with 14 bases between them. This CDR3 reads CSVATGLGQPQHF. The CDR3 nucleotides read TGCAGCGTTGCGACAGGTCTGGGACAGCCCCAGCATTTT.

With respect to this clone: This sample includes further DNA sequences coding for the same CDR3. The V gene is TRBV28, the J gene TRBJ1-3; D may be TRBD1 (5 bases). The CDR3 is 15 amino acids. The V and J ends lost 3 bases and 0 bases respectively, with 9 bases between them. The germline V gene encodes CDR1 MDHEN and CDR2 SYDVKM. The CDR3 protein is CASSLPGASGNTIYF. CDR3 nucleotides: TGTGCCAGCAGTTTGCCCGGGGCCTCTGGAAACACCATATATTTT.

The chain couples TRBV6-1 to TRBJ1-1; D is undetermined. The ends were cut back, 5 bases at V and 1 base at J, with 8 bases in the middle. The CDR3 is 13 residues long. In germline, CDR1 is MNHNS, CDR2 SASEGT. CDR3 in amino acids: CASSSGQNTEAFF. The CDR3 nucleotides read TGTGCCAGCAGTTCGGGCCAGAACACTGAAGCTTTCTTT.

The chain links TRBV9 to TRBJ2-3; the match to TRBD2 covers 8 bases. V dropped 0 bases and J dropped 3; count of bases not matched to a gene: 3. The germline V gene encodes CDR1 SGDLS and CDR2 YYNGEE. This CDR3 is 15 amino acids long. In nucleotides, the CDR3 is TGTGCCAGCAGCGTAGCACTAGCGGAGACAGATACGCAGTATTTT. Encoded protein: CASSVALAETDTQYF.

The chain employs TRBV7-3 and TRBJ2-5; tentatively, D is TRBD2 (5 bases). The CDR3 is made up of 16 amino acids. Trimming took 0 bases from V and 0 from J, leaving 11 bases between them. The germline V gene encodes CDR1 SGHTA and CDR2 FQGTGA. The CDR3 coding sequence is TGTGCCAGCAGCTTAACTCCTAGCTCTTACCAAGAGACCCAGTACTTC. Its translation: CASSLTPSSYQETQYF. The full variable domain, in which reference TRBV7-3 and TRBJ2-5 provide the parts outside the CDR3, is GAGVSQTPSNKVTEKGKYVELRCDPISGHTALYWYRQSLGQGPEFLIYFQGTGAADDSGLPNDRFFAVRPEGSVSTLKIQRTERGDSAVYLCASSLTPSSYQETQYFGPGTRLLVL.

V and J are TRBV7-9 and TRBJ1-4; no firm D call. CDR1 and CDR2 (germline): SEHNR, FQNEAQ (reference sequence). The CDR3 is 14 residues long. Deletions cut 6 bases from V and 3 bases from J, with 11 bases between. The CDR3 sequence: CASSPTAPNEKLFF. The DNA for the CDR3 is TGTGCCAGCAGTCCCACGGCCCCTAATGAAAAACTGTTTTTT.

The V and J genes are TRBV30 and TRBJ2-1, with D possibly matching TRBD2 (6 bases). V dropped 5 bases and J dropped 7 bases, with 9 bases sitting between them. The CDR3 is 11 residues long. CDR1 and CDR2 (germline): GTSNPN, SVGIG (reference sequence). The CDR3 nucleotides read TGTGCCTGGGCTAGCGTTAATGAGCAGTTCTTC. It codes for CAWASVNEQFF.